These 13 T cell receptor beta chains came from one sample sequenced in a study of post-analysis software for immune sequencing data. Overall study results and limits: The five TRBV segments detected at higher frequency in patients than in controls included TRBV5-6, TRBV5-1 and TRBV20-1.

The TCR beta cDNA libraries carried unique molecular identifiers. Via MiXCR, TCRdb re-called the PCR reads, giving one row per CDR3 protein. Of approximately 730,000 distinct CDR3 sequences listed, around 45% are singletons. These receptors lack a known antigen. Material: blood. Receptor source: a girl aged 10 to 17 with multiple sclerosis.

CDR3 loop: CATSDFSIAGERDTQYF. The DNA for the CDR3 is TGTGCCACCAGTGATTTCTCGATAGCGGGAGAAAGAGATACGCAGTATTTT. The V gene is TRBV24-1, the J gene TRBJ2-3, with 9 nucleotides matching TRBD2. CDR1 KGHDR and CDR2 SFDVKD come from the germline V gene. CDR3 length equals 17 residues. V gave up 1 base and J gave up 5 bases; unmatched junction bases: 9.

A few counts support this clonotype. Its ends do not fully match the called genes, so a read error is possible. This sequence joins TRBV14 and TRBJ2-3; 7 nucleotides line up with TRBD2. This CDR3 has 15 residues. Germline CDR1 is SGHDN and CDR2 is FVKESK. The CDR3 sequence: CASSPGLFGTDTQYF. The CDR3 DNA sequence: TGTGCCAGTAGCCCGGGACTATTCGGCACAGATACGCAGTATTTT.

This rearrangement joins TRBV9 to TRBJ2-4, with D perhaps matching TRBD1 (5 bases). TRBJ2-5 explains the end of the DNA better; the J call may be wrong. Germline V gives CDR1 SGDLS, CDR2 YYNGEE. The CDR3 covers 12 residues. The CDR3 sequence is CASSHQGETQYF. In nucleotides, the CDR3 is TGTGCCAGCAGCCACCAGGGAGAGACCCAGTACTTC.

This clonotype was seen more than once but under ten times. The chain is built from TRBV5-1 and TRBJ2-5; 7 bases line up with TRBD1. The trim removed 4 bases at V and 2 bases at J, leaving 5 bases unmatched. The CDR3 runs to 14 residues. From germline, CDR1 is SGHRS and CDR2 YFSETQ. The CDR3 bases are TGCGCCAGCAGCAAAGGGACAGTGCAAGAGACCCAGTACTTC. This gives the protein CASSKGTVQETQYF.

The genes are TRBV5-1 and TRBJ2-1; 10 positions agree with TRBD2. Looked up from germline, CDR1 is SGHRS and CDR2 is YFSETQ. V lost 4 bases to trimming and J lost 5 bases; unmatched junction nucleotides: 12. This CDR3 spans 17 amino acids. CDR3 sequence reads: CASSLQVRLAGDNEQFF. The CDR3 DNA reads TGCGCCAGCAGCCTACAAGTTCGGCTAGCGGGAGACAATGAGCAGTTCTTC.

This clonotype turned up a few times. V gene TRBV6-1 combines with J gene TRBJ2-5; D not resolved. Germline CDR1 is MNHNS and CDR2 is SASEGT. The ends were cut back, 0 bases at V and 2 bases at J, with 10 bases in the middle. The CDR3 totals 15 residues. The CDR3 region is CASSEAWTEQETQYF. The CDR3 nucleotides read TGTGCCAGCAGTGAAGCTTGGACGGAACAAGAGACCCAGTACTTC.

The CDR3 DNA reads TGTGCCAGCAGTAAGAAGGCGGGGTACAATGAGCAGTTCTTC. This sequence encodes CASSKKAGYNEQFF. The chain carries TRBV27 and TRBJ2-1; the D gene is possibly TRBD2 (6 bases). The germline V gene encodes CDR1 MNHEY and CDR2 SMNVEV (reference sequence). Trimming removed 5 bases at V and 4 bases at J, with 12 bases between. CDR3 size: 14 residues.

The chain couples TRBV9 to TRBJ2-1; 12 bases line up with TRBD2. This CDR3 is built from 16 residues. From germline, CDR1 is SGDLS and CDR2 YYNGEE. The junction had 10 bases not matched to a gene; V was cut back by 4 bases and J by 8 bases. In nucleotides, the CDR3 is TGTGCCAGCAGCCCCAGACTAGCGGGAGCTCTGGATGAGCAGTTCTTC. Amino acids: CASSPRLAGALDEQFF.

J is TRBJ2-3 and V is TRBV11-2; D may match TRBD1 or TRBD2 (6 bases each). Deletions cut 8 bases from V and 1 base from J, with 13 bases between. The germline CDR1 and CDR2 sequences are SGHAT and FQNNGV. This CDR3 spans 14 amino acids. As DNA, the CDR3 is TGTGCCAGCGCCGAGGGGGGCCGCACAGATACGCAGTATTTT. Encoded protein: CASAEGGRTDTQYF.

The sample holds many counts of this clonotype. The chain has TRBV9 and TRBJ2-7; D tentatively reads TRBD1 or TRBD2 (6 bases each). The CDR3 is 13 residues long. CDR1 is SGDLS and CDR2 is YYNGEE in the germline V gene. Deletions cut 4 bases from V and 5 bases from J, with 13 bases between. The CDR3 DNA is TGTGCCAGCAGCTTAGGGGGAGGAGACGAGCAGTACTTC. Translating it yields CASSLGGGDEQYF.

The chain combines TRBV11-3 with TRBJ2-1; 10 bases agree with TRBD2. J gave up 5 bases and V 5 bases, and 9 bases lay outside the gene matches. Germline V gene data show CDR1 as SGHNT and CDR2 as YENEEA. CDR3 length: 16 residues. CDR3 in DNA: TGTGCCAGCAGCGCCGTTTCTAGCGGGAGTGACAATGAGCAGTTCTTC. Its protein product is CASSAVSSGSDNEQFF.

This clonotype was detected only a few times. The rearrangement uses TRBV7-9 and TRBJ2-1, with 11 bases identical to TRBD2. Trimming at V came to 6 bases and at J to 1 base, leaving 5 bases not matched to a gene. The CDR3 has 16 amino acids. The V gene's germline CDR1 is SEHNR and CDR2 FQNEAQ (reference sequence). This CDR3 reads CASSLAGGLSYNEQFF. Here the CDR3 DNA reads TGTGCCAGCAGTCTAGCGGGAGGACTATCCTACAATGAGCAGTTCTTC.

In DNA form, the CDR3 reads TGCAGTGCTAGAGAAGCGGGAGGCCGTGCCTACGAGCAGTACTTC. Amino acid sequence: CSAREAGGRAYEQYF. The V call is TRBV20-1, the J call TRBJ2-7; 9 bases are shared with TRBD2. Germline V lookup: CDR1 DFQATT, CDR2 SNEGSKA (reference sequence). This CDR3 has 15 residues. The J segment lost 2 bases and the V segment lost 0 bases, leaving 5 bases of the junction unmatched.